This paragraph covers one T cell receptor beta chain sequence. This entry comes from a study of blood T cell repertoires in COVID-19. Study context: Researchers got acute and convalescent COVID-19 samples from the United States, Italy and Spain.

Germline CDR1 and CDR2: MGHDK and SYGVNS. The ends were cut back, 6 bases at V and 3 bases at J, with 9 bases in the middle. The CDR3 has 12 amino acids. Sequenced by immunoSEQ multiplex PCR; TCRdb stores in-frame clones only, minus some. The sample gives around 200,000 clones, about 78% of which show up once; less than 6% is in the top ten. The specimen sequenced was peripheral blood. This TCR was recovered from a woman in her 70s with acute or convalescent COVID-19. The chain uses TRBV25-1 and TRBJ2-7; TRBD2 might be the D (7 bases). The CDR3 loop reads CASRGGLYEQYF. CDR3 DNA sequence: TGTGCCAGCAGGGGGGGGCTCTACGAGCAGTACTTC.